This is a list of T cell receptor beta chains from one sample in a study of cytomegalovirus exposure and HLA in healthy donors. The assay was immunoSEQ multiplex PCR, and TCRdb's table has in-frame clones only and misses some. The data show roughly 120,000 clones, less than 80% seen once. Sequenced material: PBMCs. These receptor sequences come from a woman in her 50s in good health and CMV-seropositive. CDR3s include the opening cysteine and the closing phenylalanine or tryptophan. A D gene is named only where the DNA matches it firmly. Expanded clones get a size class; other rows say once, few or many, or leave the size out.

d_gene | j_gene | v_gene | abundance | len | CDR3nt | CDR3aa
TRBD1 | TRBJ1-2 | TRBV6-6 | . | 14 | TGTGCCAGCACTCGACAGGGGGCAGGGTATGGCTACACCTTC | CASTRQGAGYGYTF
. | TRBJ1-3 | TRBV19 | . | 14 | TGTGCCAGTTCCCGACAGCTCTCTGGAAACACCATATATTTT | CASSRQLSGNTIYF
TRBD2 | TRBJ2-1 | TRBV19 | once | 16 | TGTGCCAGTAGTACCGGAGCGGGGGGATCCTACAATGAGCAGTTCTTC | CASSTGAGGSYNEQFF
TRBD1 | TRBJ1-5 | TRBV5-4 | . | 14 | TGTGCCAGCAGCGTAGACAGGGCGGATCAGCCCCAGCATTTT | CASSVDRADQPQHF
TRBD2 | TRBJ2-7 | TRBV19 | . | 14 | TGTGCCAGTAGTATCACTAGCGGGAGCGTCGAGCAGTACTTC | CASSITSGSVEQYF
. | TRBJ1-2 | TRBV29-1 | . | 12 | TGCAGCGTTGAGGTCAGGGGTGATGGCTACACCTTC | CSVEVRGDGYTF
. | TRBJ1-1 | TRBV18 | . | 15 | TGTGCCAGCTCACCACCGGTGGGGCGGGGCACTGAAGCTTTCTTT | CASSPPVGRGTEAFF
TRBD1 | TRBJ2-1 | TRBV13 | . | 14 | TGTGCCAGCAGCCGGGACAGGGGAATGGATGAGCAGTTCTTC | CASSRDRGMDEQFF
. | TRBJ1-2 | TRBV6-5 | . | 13 | TGTGCCAGCAGACGCCAGGGAAATTATGGCTACACCTTC | CASRRQGNYGYTF
. | TRBJ1-1 | TRBV18 | . | 14 | TGTGCCAGCTCACCGCCGGGGGGGAACACTGAAGCTTTCTTT | CASSPPGGNTEAFF
TRBD1 | TRBJ2-7 | TRBV27 | . | 11 | TGTGCCAGCAGTGGGACAGGCGAGCAGTACTTC | CASSGTGEQYF
TRBD2 | TRBJ2-1 | TRBV5-4 | . | 14 | TGTGCCAGCAGCTTGCTAGCGGGAGGGAATGAGCAGTTCTTC | CASSLLAGGNEQFF
. | TRBJ1-3 | TRBV10-3 | . | 20 | TGTGCCATCACTGGGGGGGACACCTCACCCCTTTCGAGCTCTGGAAACACCATATATTTT | CAITGGDTSPLSSSGNTIYF
TRBD1 | TRBJ1-4 | TRBV5-4 | . | 14 | TGTGCCAGCAGCCGAAGGGGGCCGGAGGAAAAACTGTTTTTT | CASSRRGPEEKLFF
. | TRBJ1-1 | TRBV30 | . | 13 | TGTGCCTGGTCAAAGGGAGAAAAGACTGAAGCTTTCTTT | CAWSKGEKTEAFF
. | TRBJ1-2 | TRBV6-1 | . | 12 | TGTGCCTCCCGGGTCAGTAACTATGGCTACACCTTC | CASRVSNYGYTF
TRBD2 | TRBJ2-1 | TRBV19 | . | 17 | TGTGCCAGTAGTATAGAGGCCGTGGGACTAGCTTCCGATGAGCAGTTCTTC | CASSIEAVGLASDEQFF
. | TRBJ2-2 | TRBV5-1 | . | 15 | TGCGCCAGCAGCTTGGCTCTAGTGAACACCGGGGAGCTGTTTTTT | CASSLALVNTGELFF
TRBD2 | TRBJ2-1 | TRBV29-1 | . | 12 | TGCAGCGTCGGGACTAGAACCCATGAGCAGTTCTTC | CSVGTRTHEQFF
TRBD2 | TRBJ2-7 | TRBV2 | once | 15 | TGTGCCAGCAGCCCGCAACTAGCGGGAGGAGGAGAGGGGTACTTC | CASSPQLAGGGEGYF
. | TRBJ1-4 | TRBV7-2 | . | 14 | TGTGCCAGCAGCTCTCGCGGAGGGTATGAAAAACTGTTTTTT | CASSSRGGYEKLFF
TRBD1 | TRBJ2-2 | TRBV18 | . | 15 | TGTGCCAGCTCACTGGGACAGAAGAACACCGGGGAGCTGTTTTTT | CASSLGQKNTGELFF
TRBD2 | TRBJ2-3 | TRBV5-6 | . | 16 | TGTGCCAGCAGCTCCACCCCAGCGGGACCGGTAGATACGCAGTATTTT | CASSSTPAGPVDTQYF
. | TRBJ1-1 | TRBV2 | . | 13 | TGTGCCAGCAGTGATTCAGGGGTCGCTGAAGCTTTCTTT | CASSDSGVAEAFF
TRBD1 | TRBJ2-7 | TRBV28 | once | 15 | TGTGCCAGCAGTTATCGGACAGGGCTATCCTACGAGCAGTACTTC | CASSYRTGLSYEQYF
. | TRBJ1-4 | TRBV27 | . | 13 | TGTGCCAGCAGTTTACTTCTAGGCGAAAAACTGTTTTTT | CASSLLLGEKLFF
. | TRBJ2-1 | TRBV27 | . | 13 | TGTGCCAGCAGTTGGGCGGGGTTGAATGAGCAGTTCTTC | CASSWAGLNEQFF
TRBD2 | TRBJ2-3 | TRBV7-7 | . | 16 | TGTGCCAGCAGGCGGGGGATGGGGGAGCGCACAGATACGCAGTATTTT | CASRRGMGERTDTQYF
. | TRBJ2-5 | TRBV4-3 | . | 17 | TGCGCCAGCAGCCAAGCCCCCTCCCCGGGAGCCCAAGAGACCCAGTACTTC | CASSQAPSPGAQETQYF
. | TRBJ2-5 | TRBV18 | . | 15 | TGTGCCAGCTCACCACCGGGGGACAATCAAGAGACCCAGTACTTC | CASSPPGDNQETQYF
. | TRBJ1-5 | TRBV27 | . | 13 | TGTGCCAGCAGTAGCTGGGGGGATCAGCCCCAGCATTTT | CASSSWGDQPQHF
. | TRBJ2-3 | TRBV7-7 | . | 13 | TGTGCCAGCAGCCCCATCAGCACAGATACGCAGTATTTT | CASSPISTDTQYF
TRBD1 | TRBJ1-1 | TRBV19 | . | 16 | TGTGCCAGTAGTATAACGACAGGGGGCAAGGACACTGAAGCTTTCTTT | CASSITTGGKDTEAFF
TRBD1 | TRBJ1-2 | TRBV5-1 | few | 12 | TGCGCCAGCAGCTCGGACAGGGATGGCTACACCTTC | CASSSDRDGYTF
. | TRBJ1-2 | TRBV18 | . | 13 | TGTGCCAGCTCTCCGGGACAAATCTATGGCTACACCTTC | CASSPGQIYGYTF
TRBD1 | TRBJ1-1 | TRBV5-1 | . | 13 | TGCGCCAGCAGGGGACAGGAAGGGACTGAAGCTTTCTTT | CASRGQEGTEAFF
. | TRBJ1-5 | TRBV7-9 | once | 12 | TGTGCCAGCAGCTTAGAGGCGGACAGAATTTCCTTT | CASSLEADRISF
TRBD1 | TRBJ2-4 | TRBV10-3 | once | 17 | TGTGCCACCCTTCCGGGACAGGGGGCTGGTGCCAAAAACATTCAGTACTTC | CATLPGQGAGAKNIQYF
. | TRBJ1-2 | TRBV11-3 | . | 15 | TGTGCCAGCAGCTTATATTGCAGGGGTTGGTATGGCTACACCTTC | CASSLYCRGWYGYTF
TRBD1 | TRBJ2-1 | TRBV15 | . | 16 | TGTGCCACCAGCAGAGTGGGACAGGGTGGGTGGAATGAGCAGTTCTTC | CATSRVGQGGWNEQFF
TRBD2 | TRBJ2-1 | TRBV4-3 | . | 18 | TGCGCCAGCAGCCAGGATTCGCCGGGACTAGCGGGTTACAATGAGCAGTTCTTC | CASSQDSPGLAGYNEQFF
. | TRBJ2-1 | TRBV5-4 | . | 14 | TGTGCCAGCAGCTTGGCCGCTCTAGTTCGTGAGCAGTTCTTC | CASSLAALVREQFF
. | TRBJ2-3 | TRBV5-4 | . | 14 | TGTGCCAGCAGCTCTGAGACAGTCACAGATACGCAGTATTTT | CASSSETVTDTQYF
. | TRBJ1-1 | TRBV4-3 | . | 16 | TGCGCCAGCAGCCCGAGACCGGGACCCGGGGGGACTGAAGCTTTCTTT | CASSPRPGPGGTEAFF
. | TRBJ2-3 | TRBV30 | . | 11 | TGTGCCTGGAGTGCTAAAGATACGCAGTATTTT | CAWSAKDTQYF
TRBD1 | TRBJ1-2 | TRBV25-1 | . | 14 | TGTGCCAGCAGTTCGACAGGGGGCAAACAGGGCTACACCTTC | CASSSTGGKQGYTF
. | TRBJ1-2 | TRBV9 | . | 12 | TGTGCCAGCAGCGCCGTCCAGCGCGGCTACACCTTC | CASSAVQRGYTF
. | TRBJ2-3 | TRBV19 | . | 14 | TGTGCCAGTAGTAAGGGGGACAGCACAGATACGCAGTATTTT | CASSKGDSTDTQYF
TRBD1 | TRBJ1-5 | TRBV5-1 | . | 13 | TGCGCCAGCAGCCCCCAGGGGGCTCAGCCCCAGCATTTT | CASSPQGAQPQHF
. | TRBJ2-1 | TRBV7-2 | . | 13 | TGTGCCAGCAGCTTCTACTCAGGCAATGAGCAGTTCTTC | CASSFYSGNEQFF
. | TRBJ1-5 | TRBV29-1 | . | 14 | TGCAGCTTGGGGAGGAGAGTTGAAGGCCAGCCCCAGCATTTT | CSLGRRVEGQPQHF
TRBD1 | TRBJ1-4 | TRBV7-2 | . | 14 | TGTGCCAGCAGCTTCGGACAGGGGTTTGAAAAACTGTTTTTT | CASSFGQGFEKLFF
. | TRBJ2-3 | TRBV5-6 | many | 15 | TGTGCCAGCACCTTGGGTTTATCTAGCACAGATACGCAGTATTTT | CASTLGLSSTDTQYF
TRBD2 | TRBJ2-1 | TRBV5-1 | . | 13 | TGCGCCAGCAGCACCGCTAGCGGGGGGGCGAAGTTCTTC | CASSTASGGAKFF
TRBD2 | TRBJ2-3 | TRBV4-3 | . | 16 | TGCGCCAGCAGCCAAGGACTAGCGGGGAGCACAGATACGCAGTATTTT | CASSQGLAGSTDTQYF
TRBD1 | TRBJ2-1 | TRBV7-7 | once | 13 | TGTGCCAGCAGTAACACAGGGGCGAGTGAGCAGTTCTTC | CASSNTGASEQFF
. | TRBJ2-3 | TRBV10-3 | . | 18 | TGTGCCATCAGTGAGTTCGCTCTGGGACTTAGCGGCACAGATACGCAGTATTTT | CAISEFALGLSGTDTQYF
TRBD2 | TRBJ2-3 | TRBV19 | . | 17 | TGTGCCAGTAGGGGGGGGACTAGCGGGAGCAGCACAGATACGCAGTATTTT | CASRGGTSGSSTDTQYF
. | TRBJ2-2 | TRBV12-5 | . | 17 | TGTGCTAGTGGTTTGGCCCCCTGGGGGCGAGGGACCGGGGAGCTGTTTTTT | CASGLAPWGRGTGELFF